The T cell receptor beta chain under discussion was sequenced for a study of T cells in Graves' hyperthyroidism and ophthalmopathy. Template material for amplifying TCR beta CDR3 regions consisted of RNA transcripts. HTBI primers were the set used in a first-round RT-PCR of the TCR CDR3. TCRdb re-called the multiplex PCR reads with MiXCR, one entry per CDR3 protein. The table lists fewer than 550,000 distinct CDR3 sequences, around a sixth of them singletons. Study-level findings and limits: Among thyroid clonotypes expanded above 0.001, most also appeared in blood.

Trimming left V 1 base short and J 8 bases short, with 11 bases between. The length of the CDR3 is 13 residues. Germline V gene sequence: CDR1 SGHTA, CDR2 FQGNSA. A word on this clonotype: Its antigen is unidentified.

Sequencing input: blood. The TCR was taken from a woman aged 18-35 years with Graves' hyperthyroidism. V and J are TRBV7-2 and TRBJ1-2; D perhaps matches TRBD1 (6 bases). CDR3 coding DNA: TGTGCCAGCAGCTTAGAGGGGGTGGTCGGCTACACCTTC. Its translation: CASSLEGVVGYTF.